This TCR beta chain emerged from a study of CD8 T cells in Susac syndrome. An amount of RNA that ranged from roughly 0.5 to 1 ug was reverse transcribed with random hexamers. The method of amplification for TCR beta CDR3 was immunoSEQ multiplex PCR, covering 54 Vbeta and 13 Jbeta. Each CDR3 protein is one row after TCRdb ran MiXCR on the immunoSEQ multiplex PCR reads. The sample has some 300,000 distinct CDR3 sequences, approximately 90% seen once; the top ten hold under 0.2%. TCR beta sequencing was performed on blood CD8+ and CD4+ T cells. The multiple sclerosis controls comprised treatment-naive patients whose relapsing-remitting disease was stable or active. Per germline, CDR1 ENHRY and CDR2 SYGVKD. The V gene lost 6 bases and the J gene lost 5 bases, with 7 bases spanning the gap. The CDR3 length is 11 residues.

This sequence originates from a human donor with multiple sclerosis. The genes are TRBV10-3 and TRBJ1-2; D may be TRBD1 (5 bases). Source material: CD8+ T cells from PBMCs. The CDR3 sequence is CAIRDMYGYTF. CDR3 DNA sequence: TGTGCCATCAGGGACATGTATGGCTACACCTTC.